This T cell receptor beta chain was identified in a study of shared clonotypes between healthy human individuals. On the study more broadly: Each donor's CD8 memory used one plate, CD8 naive two, each CD4 subset three. Whole-study findings and limits: Genetic and exposure-history diversity was limited by the few donors. Non-shared clonotypes had lower generation probabilities than clonotypes shared by all four sorted-subset donors.

Clones were sequenced by immunoSEQ multiplex PCR, and TCRdb holds only the in-frame ones, with some missing. The sample lists more than 600,000 clones, just over 90% occurring once. Regarding this clone: Its antigen is undetermined.

In the naive CD8 group, cells lacked CD45RO and were positively selected for CCR7, so terminally differentiated effector memory CD45RA+ cells were left out. Specimen: naive CD8+ T cells sorted from blood. The origin of this receptor is a young man in good health.

CDR3 loop: CASSLMTSGQNTDTQYF. The CDR3 DNA sequence: TGTGCCAGCAGTTTAATGACTAGCGGCCAAAACACAGATACGCAGTATTTT. The J gene is TRBJ2-3, the V gene TRBV28; TRBD2 matches 9 bases. Per germline, CDR1 MDHEN and CDR2 SYDVKM. This CDR3 is built from 17 residues. V dropped 2 bases and J dropped 2; count of bases not matched to a gene: 8.